The text below deals with one TCR beta chain. Its cognate antigen has yet to be identified. Nothing much larger sits one base from this clone, and base qualities are not available. The time point label, as the study defines it: baseline before first vaccination. The sample's treatment or condition label is to be understood as: meningococcal conjugate vaccine given as trial control. The vaccinee samples were drawn from two UK trials, COV001 and COV002, one of which was a single-blind randomized controlled phase 2/3 trial testing AZD1222 (ChAdOx1 nCoV-19) in healthy adults. Trial participant PBMC samples were collected at day 0 and day 28 after the second dose for TCRbeta chain sequencing. The CDR3 regions of human TCRbeta chains were analyzed by immunosequencing. Processing in the source paper ran as follows. Repertoire TCRs were matched against a reference library of SARS-CoV-2-specific TCRs generated with the MIRA antigen-specificity platform. Breadth was defined as the fraction of unique TCRs that were SARS-CoV-2-associated, and depth was defined as the fraction of total T cells that were SARS-CoV-2-associated. Using the MIRA data, each spike-specific TCR was mapped to the spike region that the TCR reacts to and placed in a CD4 or CD8 class. Log10-transformed breadth and depth values were compared by one-way ANOVA with Sidak's multiple comparisons tests. The clones in this table, taken by TCRdb from immuneACCESS, are in-frame only. Not every clone is retained; where verified, under half of the shortfall comes from an unresolved V gene, and the cause of the rest is unknown. The V and J calls and the clone size are those of that table, but D and trimming were determined from the DNA. This sample holds 200,000 to 250,000 clones; about 93% were observed only once. The ten largest clones capture about 1% of the sample.

This entry belongs to a study of T cell responses to AZD1222 COVID-19 vaccine (dated by TCRdb to the early 2020s). Study-wide context: TCR sequencing covered fewer than 250 trial participants: 200 to 220 given two doses of AZD1222 and 26 given two doses of MenACWY control vaccine. Trial participants were enrolled by age into subgroups of 18-55, 56-69 and 70-plus years, and around 150, 29 and 61 TCR-sequenced participants, respectively, were included in these subgroups.

V sheds 0 bases and J sheds 3 bases, leaving 12 bases between their ends. Including the terminal cysteine and phenylalanine, the CDR3 comprises 16 residues. Only the CDR3 region is kept as DNA, spanning 48 bases read in frame from base 1. For CDR1 and CDR2, the germline V gene lists KGHSH and LQKENI. General conclusions and limits of the study: Conclusions about previously exposed vaccinees were limited because only six AZD1222 recipients were SARS-CoV-2 seropositive at baseline. Reportedly, close to half of the unique spike-specific TCRs recognized epitopes lying outside the regions that are mutated in the B.1.351 and B.1.1.7 variants. Spike-specific TCR breadth and depth rose significantly after two AZD1222 doses compared with day 0 and with MenACWY recipients. Participants were mostly white British and included more females than males, and it was suggested by the authors that clonal diversity may have been underestimated. In the small 56-69-year group, the increase in depth fell short of significance, most likely because of low power. Because no samples from the day 14 peak response were available, repertoires could be characterized only after the peak T cell response. Vaccine-associated CD4 TCRs spanned the whole spike protein, with dominant responses in regions 160-218 and 743-854.

Sequences were derived from peripheral blood, sampled on day 0 of MenACWY control vaccination. The receptor comes from an adult in good health. Recombination linked TRBV18 to TRBJ1-5; no D gene call is confident. The CDR3 amino acid sequence is: CASSPPKGRDNQPQHF. The DNA sequence is TGTGCCAGCTCACCACCTAAAGGGAGGGACAATCAGCCCCAGCATTTT. Outside the CDR3, residues come from the reference TRBV18 and TRBJ1-5 proteins, so the full variable domain is: NAGVMQNPRHLVRRRGQEARLRCSPMKGHSHVYWYRQLPEEGLKFMVYLQKENIIDESGMPKERFSAEFPKEGPSILRIQQVVRGDSAAYFCASSPPKGRDNQPQHFGDGTRLSIL.